These 2 T cell receptor beta chains were sequenced from one sample in a study of blood T cell repertoires in COVID-19. The protocol was immunoSEQ multiplex PCR, while the TCRdb copy is restricted to in-frame clones and leaves out a portion. The sample lists 210,000 or so clones, 75% to 85% seen once, with around 1.3% in the top ten. Input material: peripheral blood. The origin of the receptors is a woman in her twenties or thirties with COVID-19, enrolled during active disease.

This clone came up once. J is TRBJ2-5 and V is TRBV18; the D gene is possibly TRBD1 (6 bases). CDR3 length: 14 residues. V gave up 0 bases and J gave up 4 bases, with 9 bases separating them. Germline assignment: CDR1 KGHSH and CDR2 LQKENI. CDR3 protein: CASSPPARGETQYF. The CDR3 DNA sequence: TGTGCCAGCTCACCACCGGCCAGGGGAGAGACCCAGTACTTC.

Only a few counts were recorded for this clone. The V call is TRBV7-6, the J call TRBJ2-2, with 7 bases aligning to TRBD1. This CDR3 is 17 amino acids long. Germline CDR1 and CDR2: SGHVS and FNYEAQ. Germline trimming cut 3 bases from V and 0 bases from J; bases unmatched to any gene: 7. The CDR3, as DNA: TGTGCCAGCAGCTTTAGTATGCAGGGGGCGAACACCGGGGAGCTGTTTTTT. Protein product: CASSFSMQGANTGELFF. Based on the CDR3 plus reference TRBV7-6 and TRBJ2-2, the full variable domain is GAGVSQSPRYKVTKRGQDVALRCDPISGHVSLYWYRQALGQGPEFLTYFNYEAQQDKSGLPNDRFSAERPEGSISTLTIQRTEQRDSAMYRCASSFSMQGANTGELFFGEGSRLTVL.